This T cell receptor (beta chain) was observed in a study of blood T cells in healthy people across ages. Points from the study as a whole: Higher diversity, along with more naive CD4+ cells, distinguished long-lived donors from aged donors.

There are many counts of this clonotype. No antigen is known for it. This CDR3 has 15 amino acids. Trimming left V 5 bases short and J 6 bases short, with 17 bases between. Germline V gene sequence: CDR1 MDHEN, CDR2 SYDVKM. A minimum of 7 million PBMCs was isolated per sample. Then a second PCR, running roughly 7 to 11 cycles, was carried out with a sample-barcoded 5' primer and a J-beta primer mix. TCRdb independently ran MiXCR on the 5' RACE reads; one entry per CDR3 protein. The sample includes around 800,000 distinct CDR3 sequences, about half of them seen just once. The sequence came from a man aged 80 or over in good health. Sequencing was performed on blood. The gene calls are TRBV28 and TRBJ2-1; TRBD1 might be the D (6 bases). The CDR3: CASSRPTGRGNEQFF. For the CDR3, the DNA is TGTGCCAGCAGTCGCCCGACAGGAAGGGGCAATGAGCAGTTCTTC.